This T cell receptor beta chain appears in the sequencing data of a study of blood T cells in healthy people across ages. A second roughly 7 to 12 cycle PCR used barcoded and J-beta primers. MiXCR, run by TCRdb on the 5' RACE reads, gives a single entry per CDR3 protein. In the table there are roughly 1,700,000 distinct CDR3 sequences, approximately 28% of which are singletons. This clonotype was detected a few times. Germline V lookup: CDR1 MNHEY, CDR2 SVGEGT. After removal of 4 bases from V and 11 bases from J, the junction contained 16 bases not matched to a gene. This CDR3 is 15 amino acids long. This chain joins TRBV6-2 or TRBV6-3 and TRBJ2-5, with TRBD1 matching 7 bases. Specimen: blood. The source is a woman in her thirties in good health. CDR3 in amino acids: CASSSATGEQQEQYF. Here the CDR3 DNA reads TGTGCCAGCAGTTCTGCCACAGGGGAGCAACAGGAGCAGTACTTC.